At least ten counts were recorded for the clone carrying this T cell receptor (beta chain). The CDR3 is 18 residues long. The trim removed 1 base at V and 1 base at J, leaving 10 bases unmatched. Germline assignment: CDR1 SGHTA and CDR2 FQGNSA. This record comes from a study of blood T cells in healthy people across ages. With a J-beta primer mix and a sample-barcoded 5' primer, a second PCR ran about 7 to 12 cycles. TCRdb used MiXCR to reprocess the 5' RACE reads, holding one entry per CDR3 protein. This sample has fewer than 2,000,000 distinct CDR3 sequences, with about 39% found just once. Sequenced sample: blood. V gene TRBV7-2 combines with J gene TRBJ1-2, with 9 nucleotides matching TRBD1. The TCR sequence derives from a human donor in good health. The DNA of the CDR3 is TGTGCCAGCAGCTTAGGGGGGACAGGGTCCACCATTAACTATGGCTACACCTTC. Its translation: CASSLGGTGSTINYGYTF.